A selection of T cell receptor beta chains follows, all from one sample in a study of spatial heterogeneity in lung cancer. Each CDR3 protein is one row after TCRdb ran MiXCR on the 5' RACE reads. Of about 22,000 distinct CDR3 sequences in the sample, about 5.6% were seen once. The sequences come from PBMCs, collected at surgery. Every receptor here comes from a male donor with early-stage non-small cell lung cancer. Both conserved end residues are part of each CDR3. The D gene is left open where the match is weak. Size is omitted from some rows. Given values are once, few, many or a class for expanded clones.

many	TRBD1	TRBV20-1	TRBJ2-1	TGCAGTGCTTCTGGACCGGACAGGGGCTCTTACAATGAGCAGTTCTTC	CSASGPDRGSYNEQFF
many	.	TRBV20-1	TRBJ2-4	TGCAGTGGGACTCCCCTAGCCAAAAACATTCAGTACTTC	CSGTPLAKNIQYF
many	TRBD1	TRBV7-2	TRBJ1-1	TGTGCCAGCAGCACTTGGACAGGGGGTACTGAAGCTTTCTTT	CASSTWTGGTEAFF
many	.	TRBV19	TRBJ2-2	TGTGCCAGTAGAACCGACAGCCGGAACACCGGGGAGCTGTTTTTT	CASRTDSRNTGELFF
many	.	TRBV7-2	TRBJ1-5	TGTGCCAGCAGCTTAGCCCCCAATCAGCCCCAGCATTTT	CASSLAPNQPQHF
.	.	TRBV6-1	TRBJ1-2	TGTGCCAGCAGTGACATCCGGACAGATAACTATGGCTACACCTTC	CASSDIRTDNYGYTF
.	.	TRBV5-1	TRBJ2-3	TGCGCCAGCATCCGGACAGCCCTGGGGACAGATACGCAGTATTTT	CASIRTALGTDTQYF
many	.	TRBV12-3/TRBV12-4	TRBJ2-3	TGTGCCAGCACCGATCATGGTTGGGGCACAGATACGCAGTATTTT	CASTDHGWGTDTQYF
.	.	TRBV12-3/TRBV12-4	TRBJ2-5	TGTGCCAGCACCCGGGGCAGTAGGTTAGAGACCCAGTACTTC	CASTRGSRLETQYF
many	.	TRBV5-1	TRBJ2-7	TGCGCCAGCAGCTTGTGGGACGCCTCCTACGAGCAGTACTTC	CASSLWDASYEQYF
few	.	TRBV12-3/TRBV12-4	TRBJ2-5	TGTGCCAGCGGGGTCACAGGGTTACAAGAGACCCAGTACTTC	CASGVTGLQETQYF
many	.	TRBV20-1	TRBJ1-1	TGCAGTGCGCTCAAAGGAACTGTGAACACTGAAGCTTTCTTT	CSALKGTVNTEAFF
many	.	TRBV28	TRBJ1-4	TGTGCCAGCAGTTTCCAGAACCCCCCAACTAATGAAAAACTGTTTTTT	CASSFQNPPTNEKLFF
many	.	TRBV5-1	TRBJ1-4	TGCGCCAGCAGCTGGACGACAGCTAATGAAAAACTGTTTTTT	CASSWTTANEKLFF
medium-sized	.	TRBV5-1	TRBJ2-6	TGCGCCAGCAGCTTGTGGGACTCAGGGGCCAACGTCCTGACTTTC	CASSLWDSGANVLTF
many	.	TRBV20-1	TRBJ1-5	TGCAGTGCGGGAGTATCTTCTGGCAATCAGCCCCAGCATTTT	CSAGVSSGNQPQHF
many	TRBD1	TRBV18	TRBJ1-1	TGTGCCAGCTCACCACCGGGACAGGGACCAATGAACACTGAAGCTTTCTTT	CASSPPGQGPMNTEAFF
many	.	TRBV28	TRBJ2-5	TGTGCCAGCAGTTTGGTGTCGATGGAGACCCAGTACTTC	CASSLVSMETQYF
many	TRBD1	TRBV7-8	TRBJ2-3	TGTGCCAGCAGCCGCCTATCTCGACAGGGGGCCACAGATACGCAGTATTTT	CASSRLSRQGATDTQYF
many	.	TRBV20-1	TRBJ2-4	TGCAGTGCTCCAAACGAGCGTGGTGATCAGTACTTC	CSAPNERGDQYF
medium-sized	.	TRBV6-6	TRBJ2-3	TGTGCCAGCAGCCTGACCGGACACCAAGAAACAGATACGCAGTATTTT	CASSLTGHQETDTQYF
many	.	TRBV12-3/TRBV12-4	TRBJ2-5	TGTGCCAGCAGGCGACCGGGCCGCCAAGAGACCCAGTACTTC	CASRRPGRQETQYF
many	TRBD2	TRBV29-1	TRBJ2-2	TGCAGCGCCCTACTAGCGGGGGGATTCAACACCGGGGAGCTGTTTTTT	CSALLAGGFNTGELFF
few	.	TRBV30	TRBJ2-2	TGTGCCTGGGGCGACTACGGGAACACCGGGGAGCTGTTTTTT	CAWGDYGNTGELFF
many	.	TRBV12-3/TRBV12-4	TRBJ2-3	TGTGCCAGCAGCCTCCAGGGTGCCGCGAGAGATACGCAGTATTTT	CASSLQGAARDTQYF
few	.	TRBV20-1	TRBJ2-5	TGCAGTGCTAGCGTCTGCAGAGCGCAAGAGACCCAGTACTTC	CSASVCRAQETQYF
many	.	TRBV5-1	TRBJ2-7	TGCGCCAGCAGCCCCAAGGGACGAAACTACGAGCAGTACTTC	CASSPKGRNYEQYF
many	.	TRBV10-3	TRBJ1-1	TGTGCCATCAGTGCAGACAGTTCGACCCAAGCTTTCTTT	CAISADSSTQAFF
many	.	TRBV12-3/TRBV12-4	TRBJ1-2	TGTGCCAGCAGTTCCCGTTTGAGGGGACCCTATGGCTACACCTTC	CASSSRLRGPYGYTF
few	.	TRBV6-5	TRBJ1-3	TGTGCCAGCAGTTACTCGAGCGCGAGCTCTGGAAACACCATATATTTT	CASSYSSASSGNTIYF
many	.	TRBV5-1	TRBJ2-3	TGCGCCAGCAGCGGCAGTGGTCGGTACACAGATACGCAGTATTTT	CASSGSGRYTDTQYF
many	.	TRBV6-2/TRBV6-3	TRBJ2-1	TGTGCCAGCAGTTGGTACTCAAATGAGCAGTTCTTC	CASSWYSNEQFF
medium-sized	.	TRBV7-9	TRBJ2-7	TGTGCCAGCAGCCCAGTAGGCGCCAGCCTCTACGAGCAGTACTTC	CASSPVGASLYEQYF
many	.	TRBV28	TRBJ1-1	TGTGCCAGCAGCCAGTGGGTGAACACTGAAGCTTTCTTT	CASSQWVNTEAFF
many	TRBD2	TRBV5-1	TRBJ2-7	TGCGCCAGCAGCTTGGGACCAAGCGGGAGGGACTACGAGCAGTACTTC	CASSLGPSGRDYEQYF
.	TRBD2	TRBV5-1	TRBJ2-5	TGCGCCAGCAGCTTGGCCTGGGCGGGGGGGGCCGAGACCCAGTACTTC	CASSLAWAGGAETQYF